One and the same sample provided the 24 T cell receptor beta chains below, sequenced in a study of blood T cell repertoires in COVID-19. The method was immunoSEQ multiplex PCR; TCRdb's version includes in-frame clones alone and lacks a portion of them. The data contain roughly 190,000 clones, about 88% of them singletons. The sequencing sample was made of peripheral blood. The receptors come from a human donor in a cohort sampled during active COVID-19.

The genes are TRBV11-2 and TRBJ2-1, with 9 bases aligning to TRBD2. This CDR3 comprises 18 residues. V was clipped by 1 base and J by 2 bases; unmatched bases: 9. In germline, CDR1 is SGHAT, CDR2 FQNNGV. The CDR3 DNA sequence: TGTGCCAGCAGCTTAGTCCCTCTTGGCGGGAGGGCCTACAATGAGCAGTTCTTC. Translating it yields CASSLVPLGGRAYNEQFF.

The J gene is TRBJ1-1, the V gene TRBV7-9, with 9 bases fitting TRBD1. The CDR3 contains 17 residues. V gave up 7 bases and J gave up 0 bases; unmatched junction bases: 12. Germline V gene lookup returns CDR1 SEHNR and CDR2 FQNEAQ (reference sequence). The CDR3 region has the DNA TGTGCCAGCAAAGCGGGACAGGGCGAAACCTTGAACACTGAAGCTTTCTTT. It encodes CASKAGQGETLNTEAFF.

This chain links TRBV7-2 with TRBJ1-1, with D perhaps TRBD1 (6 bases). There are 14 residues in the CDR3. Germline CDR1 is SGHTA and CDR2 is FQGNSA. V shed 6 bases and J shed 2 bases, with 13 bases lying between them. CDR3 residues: CASSSGVLNTEAFF. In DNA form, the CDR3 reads TGTGCCAGCAGTTCAGGGGTTCTAAACACTGAAGCTTTCTTT.

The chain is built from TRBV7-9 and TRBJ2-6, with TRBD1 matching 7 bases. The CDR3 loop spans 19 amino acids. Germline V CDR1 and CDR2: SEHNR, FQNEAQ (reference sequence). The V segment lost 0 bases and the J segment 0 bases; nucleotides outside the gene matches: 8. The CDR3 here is CASSLAGTALGSGANVLTF. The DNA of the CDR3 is TGTGCCAGCAGCTTAGCCGGGACAGCCCTGGGCTCTGGGGCCAACGTCCTGACTTTC.

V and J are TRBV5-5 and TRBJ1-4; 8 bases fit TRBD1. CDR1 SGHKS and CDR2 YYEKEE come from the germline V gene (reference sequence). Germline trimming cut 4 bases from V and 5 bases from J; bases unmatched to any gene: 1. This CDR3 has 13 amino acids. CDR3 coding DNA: TGTGCCAGCAGCGGGGACAGGAATGAAAAACTGTTTTTT. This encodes CASSGDRNEKLFF. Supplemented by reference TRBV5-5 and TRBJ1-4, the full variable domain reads DAGVTQSPTHLIKTRGQQVTLRCSPISGHKSVSWYQQVLGQGPQFIFQYYEKEERGRGNFPDRFSARQFPNYSSELNVNALLLGDSALYLCASSGDRNEKLFFGSGTQLSVL.

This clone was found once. Written as DNA, the CDR3 is TGTGCCAGCTTACAGAACTATGGCTACACCTTC. Protein: CASLQNYGYTF. V gene TRBV12-3 or TRBV12-4 combines with J gene TRBJ1-2, with unresolved D. The ends were cut back, 8 bases at V and 2 bases at J, with 6 bases in the middle. The CDR3 is 11 amino acids.

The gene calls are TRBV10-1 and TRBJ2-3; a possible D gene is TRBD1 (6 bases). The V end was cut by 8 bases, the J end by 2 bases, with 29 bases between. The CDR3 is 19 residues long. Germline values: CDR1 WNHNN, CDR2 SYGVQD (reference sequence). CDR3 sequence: CASRGQPRSITSSTDTQYF. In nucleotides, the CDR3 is TGCGCCAGCCGTGGACAGCCACGTTCTATCACTTCATCCACAGATACGCAGTATTTT.

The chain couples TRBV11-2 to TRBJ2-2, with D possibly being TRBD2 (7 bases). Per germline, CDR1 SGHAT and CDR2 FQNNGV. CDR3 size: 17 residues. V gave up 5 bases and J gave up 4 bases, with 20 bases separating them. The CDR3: CASSQRIGGGATGELFF. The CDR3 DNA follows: TGTGCCAGCAGCCAGAGAATTGGGGGGGGCGCCACCGGGGAGCTGTTTTTT.

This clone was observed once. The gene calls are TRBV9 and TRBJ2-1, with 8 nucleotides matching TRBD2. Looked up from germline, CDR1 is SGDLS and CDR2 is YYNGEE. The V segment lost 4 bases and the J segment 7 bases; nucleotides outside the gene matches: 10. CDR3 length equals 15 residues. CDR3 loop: CASSSRGSGVNEQFF. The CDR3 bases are TGTGCCAGCAGCTCGCGCGGTAGCGGGGTTAATGAGCAGTTCTTC.

The CDR3 sequence: CASSLAPGRTGELFF. The CDR3 region has the DNA TGTGCCAGCAGCTTAGCGCCAGGGCGCACCGGGGAGCTGTTTTTT. The rearrangement joins TRBV7-6 to TRBJ2-2; tentatively, D is TRBD1 (5 bases). Trimming pared 0 bases from V and 4 bases from J, leaving 9 bases between. The CDR3 sequence is 15 residues long. Per the germline V gene, CDR1 is SGHVS and CDR2 is FNYEAQ.

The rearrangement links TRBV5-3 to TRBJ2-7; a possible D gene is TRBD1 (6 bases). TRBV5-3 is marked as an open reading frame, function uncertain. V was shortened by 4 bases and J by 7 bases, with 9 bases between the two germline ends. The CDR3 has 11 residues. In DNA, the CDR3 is TGTGCCAGAAGCCCAGGGGTTGAGCAGTACTTC. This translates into CARSPGVEQYF.

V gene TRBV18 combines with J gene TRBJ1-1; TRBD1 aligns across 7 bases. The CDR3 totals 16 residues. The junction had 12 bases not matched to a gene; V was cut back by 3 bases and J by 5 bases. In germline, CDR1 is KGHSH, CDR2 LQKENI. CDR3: CASSPYTSTGRTEAFF. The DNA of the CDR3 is TGTGCCAGCTCACCGTATACGTCGACAGGGAGGACTGAAGCTTTCTTT.

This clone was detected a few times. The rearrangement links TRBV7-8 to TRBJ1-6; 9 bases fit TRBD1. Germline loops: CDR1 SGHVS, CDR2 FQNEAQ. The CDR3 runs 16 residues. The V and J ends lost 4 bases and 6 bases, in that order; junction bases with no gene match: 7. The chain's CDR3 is CASSSITGGLNSPLHF. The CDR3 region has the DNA TGTGCCAGCAGCTCAATCACAGGGGGCCTTAATTCACCCCTCCACTTT.

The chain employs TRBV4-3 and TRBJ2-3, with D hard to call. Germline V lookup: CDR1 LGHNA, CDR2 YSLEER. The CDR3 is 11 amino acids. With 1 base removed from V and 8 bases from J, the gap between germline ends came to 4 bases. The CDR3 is CASSQASTQYF. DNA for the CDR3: TGCGCCAGCAGCCAAGCCAGTACGCAGTATTTT.

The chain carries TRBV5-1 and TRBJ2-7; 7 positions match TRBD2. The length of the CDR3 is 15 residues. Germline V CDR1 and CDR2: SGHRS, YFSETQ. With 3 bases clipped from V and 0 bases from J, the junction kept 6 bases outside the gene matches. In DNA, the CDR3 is TGCGCCAGCAGCTCCTTCGGGGGGAGCTCCTACGAGCAGTACTTC. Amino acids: CASSSFGGSSYEQYF.

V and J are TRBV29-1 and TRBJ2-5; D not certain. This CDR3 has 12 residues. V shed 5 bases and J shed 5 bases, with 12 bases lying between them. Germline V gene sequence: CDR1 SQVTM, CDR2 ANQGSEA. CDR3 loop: CSVRYQVETQYF. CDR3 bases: TGCAGCGTTCGTTACCAGGTGGAGACCCAGTACTTC.

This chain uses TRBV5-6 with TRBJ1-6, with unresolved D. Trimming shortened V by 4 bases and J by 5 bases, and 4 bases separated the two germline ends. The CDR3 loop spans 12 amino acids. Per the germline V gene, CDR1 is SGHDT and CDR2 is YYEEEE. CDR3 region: CASSLNNSPLHF. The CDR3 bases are TGTGCCAGCAGCCTAAATAATTCACCCCTCCACTTT.

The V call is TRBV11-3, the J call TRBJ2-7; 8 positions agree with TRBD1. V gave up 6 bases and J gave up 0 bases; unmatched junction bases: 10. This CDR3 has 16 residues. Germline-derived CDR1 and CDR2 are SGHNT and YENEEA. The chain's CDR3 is CASRPDRDRFSYEQYF. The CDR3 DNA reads TGTGCCAGCAGACCGGACCGGGACAGGTTCTCCTACGAGCAGTACTTC.

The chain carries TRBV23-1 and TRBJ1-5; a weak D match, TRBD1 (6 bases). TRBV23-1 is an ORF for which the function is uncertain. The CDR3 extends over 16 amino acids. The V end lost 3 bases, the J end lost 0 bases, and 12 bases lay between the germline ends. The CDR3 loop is CASSQGGQLSNQPQHF. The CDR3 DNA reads TGCGCCAGCAGTCAGGGTGGACAGCTTAGCAATCAGCCCCAGCATTTT.

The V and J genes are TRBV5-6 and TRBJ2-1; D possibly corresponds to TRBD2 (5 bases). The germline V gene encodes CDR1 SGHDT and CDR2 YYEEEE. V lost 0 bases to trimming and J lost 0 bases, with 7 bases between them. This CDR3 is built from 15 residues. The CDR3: CASSLVGSSYNEQFF. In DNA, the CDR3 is TGTGCCAGCAGCTTGGTTGGGAGCTCCTACAATGAGCAGTTCTTC.

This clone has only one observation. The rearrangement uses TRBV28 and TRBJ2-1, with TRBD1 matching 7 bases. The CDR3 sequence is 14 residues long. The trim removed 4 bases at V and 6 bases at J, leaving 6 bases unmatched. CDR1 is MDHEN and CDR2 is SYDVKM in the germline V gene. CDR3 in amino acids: CASSSPGTVNEQFF. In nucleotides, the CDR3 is TGTGCCAGCAGTTCACCCGGGACAGTCAATGAGCAGTTCTTC.

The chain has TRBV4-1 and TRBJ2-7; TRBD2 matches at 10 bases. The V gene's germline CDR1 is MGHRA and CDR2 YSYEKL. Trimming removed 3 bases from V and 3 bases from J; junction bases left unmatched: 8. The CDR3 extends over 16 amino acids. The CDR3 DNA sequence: TGCGCCAGCAGCCAGGGAGCGGGGGGGCGTTTCTACGAGCAGTACTTC. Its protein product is CASSQGAGGRFYEQYF.

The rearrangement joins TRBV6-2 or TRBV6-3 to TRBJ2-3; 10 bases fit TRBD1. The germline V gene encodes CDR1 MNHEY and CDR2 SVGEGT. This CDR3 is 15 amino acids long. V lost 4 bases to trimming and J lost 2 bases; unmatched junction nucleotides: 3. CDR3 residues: CASSSGTGDTDTQYF. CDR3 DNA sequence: TGTGCCAGCAGTTCCGGGACAGGGGACACAGATACGCAGTATTTT.

The CDR3 bases are TGCGCCAGCAGCCGCACCACTATCGCTAGGGAGGGTGGCTACACCTTC. It encodes CASSRTTIAREGGYTF. V and J are TRBV4-3 and TRBJ1-2, with D hard to call. Per germline, CDR1 LGHNA and CDR2 YSLEER. The CDR3 covers 16 residues. Between the trimmed V and J ends, which lost 4 bases and 7 bases, there was a span of 22 bases.